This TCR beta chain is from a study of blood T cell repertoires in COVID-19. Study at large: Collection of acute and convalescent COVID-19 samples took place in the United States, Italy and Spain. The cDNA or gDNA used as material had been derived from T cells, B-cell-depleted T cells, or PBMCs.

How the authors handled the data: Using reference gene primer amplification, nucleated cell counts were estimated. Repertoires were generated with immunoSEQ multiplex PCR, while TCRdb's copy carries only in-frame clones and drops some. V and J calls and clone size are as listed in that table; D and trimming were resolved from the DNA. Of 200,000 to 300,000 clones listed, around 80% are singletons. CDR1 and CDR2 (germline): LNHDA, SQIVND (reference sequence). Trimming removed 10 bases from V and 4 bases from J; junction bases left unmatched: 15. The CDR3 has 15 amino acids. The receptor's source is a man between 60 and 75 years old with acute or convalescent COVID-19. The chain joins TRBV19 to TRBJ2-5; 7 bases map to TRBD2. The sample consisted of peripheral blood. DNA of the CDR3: TGTGCCACCCAGGCGACTAGCACCGCGGGAGAGACCCAGTACTTC. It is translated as CATQATSTAGETQYF. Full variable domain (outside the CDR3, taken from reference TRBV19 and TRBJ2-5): DGGITQSPKYLFRKEGQNVTLSCEQNLNHDAMYWYRQDPGQGLRLIYYSQIVNDFQKGDIAEGYSVSREKKESFPLTVTSAQKNPTAFYLCATQATSTAGETQYFGPGTRLLVL.